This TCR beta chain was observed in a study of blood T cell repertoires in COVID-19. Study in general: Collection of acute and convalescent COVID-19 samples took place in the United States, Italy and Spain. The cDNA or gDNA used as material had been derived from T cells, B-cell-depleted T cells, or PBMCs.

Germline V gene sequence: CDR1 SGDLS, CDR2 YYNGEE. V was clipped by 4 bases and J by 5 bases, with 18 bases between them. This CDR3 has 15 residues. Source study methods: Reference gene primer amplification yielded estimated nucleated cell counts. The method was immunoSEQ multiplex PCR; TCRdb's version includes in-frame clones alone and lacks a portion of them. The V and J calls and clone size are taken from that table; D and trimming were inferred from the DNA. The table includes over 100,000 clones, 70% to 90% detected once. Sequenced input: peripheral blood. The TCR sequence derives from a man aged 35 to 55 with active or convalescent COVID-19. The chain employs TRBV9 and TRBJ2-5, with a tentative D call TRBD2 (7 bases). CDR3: CASSSNGGGLETQYF. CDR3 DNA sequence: TGTGCCAGCAGCTCAAATGGGGGGGGCCTTGAGACCCAGTACTTC.